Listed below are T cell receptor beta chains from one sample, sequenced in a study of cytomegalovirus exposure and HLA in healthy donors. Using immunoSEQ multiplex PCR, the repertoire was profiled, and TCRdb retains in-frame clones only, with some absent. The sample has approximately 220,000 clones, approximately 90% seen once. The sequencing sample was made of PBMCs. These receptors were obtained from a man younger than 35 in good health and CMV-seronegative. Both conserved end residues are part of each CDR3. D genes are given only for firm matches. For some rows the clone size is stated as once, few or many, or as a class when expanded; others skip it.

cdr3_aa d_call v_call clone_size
CASTHREKNTIYF - TRBV2 -
CASRPPPGGSRPQHF - TRBV28 -
CASSVSRTAEAFF - TRBV9 -
CAWSLVGELFF - TRBV30 -
CASSLPGLDYEQYF TRBD2 TRBV18 -
CASSLVEGYDTQYF - TRBV7-2 once
CASSLIYSLNQPQHF - TRBV5-8 -
CATRDTSGSPLHF - TRBV10-3 once
CASSLEPWTGANYGYTF TRBD1 TRBV11-2 few
CASSQPRTGWSSEKLFF TRBD1 TRBV4-3 -
CAWTDGTGIGEQYF TRBD1 TRBV30 -
CASSPPGTALNYGYTF TRBD1 TRBV28 once
CASSLGTSGYTGELFF TRBD2 TRBV5-1 -
CASSLGTSQETQYF TRBD2 TRBV5-4 -
CASSFTRLADSYNEQFF TRBD2 TRBV5-4 once
CASRQFGQGISQPQHF TRBD1 TRBV28 -
CASSPRLRTYEQYF - TRBV28 once
CSAQTGDEQFF - TRBV20-1 -
CASSIKLGTGLSGANVLTF TRBD1 TRBV19 -
CASSELSNQPQHF - TRBV18 -
CASSHPKGTANTEAFF TRBD1 TRBV4-1 once
CASSIGGQVNTEAFF TRBD1 TRBV19 few